A selection of T cell receptor beta chains follows, all from one sample in a study of vaccination and CD4 T cells after COVID-19. These receptors are not linked to any known antigen. A single record per CDR3 protein comes from TCRdb applying MiXCR to the PCR reads. The sample lists about 16,000 distinct CDR3 sequences; about 51% were seen once. The specimen comprised CD4+ T cells from blood, cultured in vitro, sampled before SARS-CoV-2 vaccination. The source of these receptors is a human donor who had recovered from COVID-19. Each CDR3 is given with its conserved first and last residue. The D gene is left open where the match is weak. Clone size, where shown, is once, few, many, or a class for clones that have expanded.

d_gene	len	abundance	v_gene	j_gene	CDR3nt	CDR3aa
TRBD2	15	-	TRBV20-1	TRBJ2-1	TGCAGTGCTCAGGGGATAGCGGGAGACTACAATGAGCAGTTCTTC	CSAQGIAGDYNEQFF
-	14	few	TRBV21-1	TRBJ1-5	TGTGCCAGCAGGAGGACAGGGAGCAATCAGCCCCAGCATTTT	CASRRTGSNQPQHF
TRBD2	16	-	TRBV11-3	TRBJ2-7	TGTGCCCCTCTCCCGGGACTAAGAATCCATCAATACGAGCAGTACTTC	CAPLPGLRIHQYEQYF
-	14	few	TRBV20-1	TRBJ1-2	TGCAGTGCTAGAGATATTCAAGCGTCGTCGATCTACACCTTC	CSARDIQASSIYTF
-	15	-	TRBV20-1	TRBJ2-1	TGCAGTGCTAGATCTGAGGGCGGCGTCTACAATGAGCAGTTCTTC	CSARSEGGVYNEQFF
-	8	-	TRBV7-2	TRBJ2-3	TGTGCCACCGATACGCAGTATTTT	CATDTQYF
TRBD2	14	-	TRBV7-9	TRBJ2-1	TGTGCCAGCAGCCGGGAGGGATCTTACAATGAGCAGTTCTTC	CASSREGSYNEQFF
TRBD2	14	-	TRBV20-1	TRBJ2-5	TGCAGTGCTCGAGGACTAGCCCCTCAAGAGACCCAGTACTTC	CSARGLAPQETQYF
-	13	-	TRBV19	TRBJ2-3	TGTGCCAGTAGTATAGATCGGCAGGCAACGCAGTATTTT	CASSIDRQATQYF
-	11	-	TRBV10-3	TRBJ2-5	TGTGCCACCGCAGGCGGCGAGACCCAGTACTTC	CATAGGETQYF
-	16	-	TRBV7-3	TRBJ1-6	TGTGCCAGCAGCTTAAGGGGGACTCCTTATAATTCACCCCTCCACTTT	CASSLRGTPYNSPLHF
-	16	few	TRBV7-8	TRBJ1-1	TGTGCCAGCAGCGCCGGGGGAGGGTATGGGAACACTGAAGCTTTCTTT	CASSAGGGYGNTEAFF
-	15	-	TRBV24-1	TRBJ2-5	TGTGCCACCAGTGATCAAACTAGCCCTCAAGAGACCCAGTACTTC	CATSDQTSPQETQYF
-	14	-	TRBV15	TRBJ1-6	TGTGCCACCAGCAGAGGCTCTAATTTGGCACCCCTCCACTTT	CATSRGSNLAPLHF
TRBD2	14	few	TRBV20-1	TRBJ2-7	TGCAGTGCTAGAGATACAGCGGGAGTGTATGAGCAGTACTTC	CSARDTAGVYEQYF
TRBD1	14	-	TRBV6-1	TRBJ1-5	TGTGCCAACGCGGGACAGCATAGCAATCAGCCCCAGCATTTT	CANAGQHSNQPQHF
-	15	few	TRBV19	TRBJ1-2	TGTGCCAGTAGTATGTCGGCAGGAGTCTACTATGGCTACACCTTC	CASSMSAGVYYGYTF
-	13	-	TRBV19	TRBJ1-5	TGTGCCAGTAGTCGGGGGGTCGGGCAGCCCCAGCATTTT	CASSRGVGQPQHF
-	15	-	TRBV24-1	TRBJ2-2	TGTGCCACCAGTGATCCAAACGTCGTCACCGGGGAGCTGTTTTTT	CATSDPNVVTGELFF
-	12	few	TRBV11-3	TRBJ2-1	TGTGCCAGCAGCTCCGACTCCAATGAGCAGTTCTTC	CASSSDSNEQFF
-	17	-	TRBV24-1	TRBJ2-5	TGTGCCACCAGTGAATCCACCGAACAGGGAGGCGGTGAGACCCAGTACTTC	CATSESTEQGGGETQYF
-	15	-	TRBV20-1	TRBJ2-1	TGCAGTGCTAGAGCCCCCGGGTACCCGCACAATGAGCAGTTCTTC	CSARAPGYPHNEQFF
-	14	once	TRBV20-1	TRBJ2-1	TGCAGTGCCCAGGGATCGAAGTCCTACAATGAGCAGTTCTTC	CSAQGSKSYNEQFF
TRBD1	16	-	TRBV20-1	TRBJ2-5	TGCAGTGCTAGAGGGACAGGGGGCGAAGTGTGGGAGACCCAGTACTTC	CSARGTGGEVWETQYF
-	15	few	TRBV27	TRBJ1-3	TGTGCCAGCAGTTCGAACAGCCTCTCTGGAAACACCATATATTTT	CASSSNSLSGNTIYF
TRBD2	15	-	TRBV2	TRBJ2-7	TGTGCCAGCAGTGAAGTTGCGGGAGGGTTATACGAGCAGTACTTC	CASSEVAGGLYEQYF
-	12	few	TRBV20-1	TRBJ1-2	TGCAGTGCTAGAGGTGACGCCTATGGCTACACCTTC	CSARGDAYGYTF
-	12	-	TRBV12-3/TRBV12-4	TRBJ2-5	TGTGCCAGCAGTTCGTACCAAGAGACCCAGTACTTC	CASSSYQETQYF
TRBD1	15	-	TRBV2	TRBJ1-5	TGTGCCAGCAGACGGGACAGAAGTGGCAATCAGCCCCAGCATTTT	CASRRDRSGNQPQHF
TRBD2	13	few	TRBV20-1	TRBJ2-3	TGCAGTTGCGGGACTAGCGACACAGATACGCAGTATTTT	CSCGTSDTDTQYF
-	16	-	TRBV4-1	TRBJ2-1	TGCGCCAGCAGCCAAGAGATGACTGCCTCCTACAATGAGCAGTTCTTC	CASSQEMTASYNEQFF
-	13	-	TRBV20-1	TRBJ2-2	TGCAGTGCTCTCTTAAGCAGCACCGGGGAGCTGTTTTTT	CSALLSSTGELFF
-	14	few	TRBV7-9	TRBJ1-4	TGTGCCAGCAGCTTAGACGCGAATAATGAAAAACTGTTTTTT	CASSLDANNEKLFF
-	14	few	TRBV20-1	TRBJ2-3	TGCAGTGCTAGAGATTCGGTCAGGATTGATACGCAGTATTTT	CSARDSVRIDTQYF
-	17	-	TRBV5-1	TRBJ2-3	-	CASSFGPGQGVTDTQYF
-	15	-	TRBV28	TRBJ2-3	TGTGCCAGCAGTTTATGGCGTAGTAGCACAGATACGCAGTATTTT	CASSLWRSSTDTQYF
TRBD2	15	-	TRBV20-1	TRBJ2-7	TGCAGTGCTAGTACGGGGGGAGGGCCTTATCGCGAGCAGTACTTC	CSASTGGGPYREQYF
-	14	-	TRBV7-8	TRBJ2-3	TGTGCCAGCAGCTTAGGACGGGAAATTCATACGCAGTATTTT	CASSLGREIHTQYF
-	11	-	TRBV20-1	TRBJ1-1	TGCAGTGCAGAACAGAACACTGAAGCTTTCTTT	CSAEQNTEAFF
-	14	few	TRBV19	TRBJ2-7	TGTGCCAGTAGTATCCTGTTTGGAGGCTACGAGCAGTACTTC	CASSILFGGYEQYF
TRBD2	14	-	TRBV20-1	TRBJ2-2	TGCAGCGGGACTAGCGGGAGTGACGCCGGGGAGCTGTTTTTT	CSGTSGSDAGELFF
TRBD1	10	-	TRBV28	TRBJ1-1	TGTGCCAGTCGGGACAGAAAAGCTTTCTTT	CASRDRKAFF
-	12	few	TRBV6-1	TRBJ2-1	TGTGCCAGCAGTCCCCTTGGAGATGAGCAGTTCTTC	CASSPLGDEQFF
-	17	-	TRBV7-8	TRBJ2-5	TGTGCCAGCAGCCGTACTGGGGGCTGGGGCGGCCAAGAGACCCAGTACTTC	CASSRTGGWGGQETQYF
-	12	-	TRBV19	TRBJ2-2	-	CASSILAGELFF
-	11	once	TRBV20-1	TRBJ2-1	TGCAGTGCTACCGGTTTGGATGAGCAGTTCTTC	CSATGLDEQFF
-	11	few	TRBV6-1	TRBJ2-5	TGTGCCAGCAGTACCGGGGAGACCCAGTACTTC	CASSTGETQYF
TRBD1	14	few	TRBV7-2	TRBJ2-3	TGTGCCAGCAGCTTAGGGACAGGAAAAGCTACGCAGTATTTT	CASSLGTGKATQYF
-	11	few	TRBV7-9	TRBJ2-2	TGTGCCAGCAGCCTGACACGCGGGCTGTTTTTT	CASSLTRGLFF
TRBD2	17	-	TRBV7-6	TRBJ2-6	TGTGCCAGCAGCTCGAGGGACGGGGGGTCTGGGGCCAACGTCCTGACTTTC	CASSSRDGGSGANVLTF
TRBD1	12	-	TRBV19	TRBJ2-3	TGTGCCACCCGCCAGGGGGCCGATACGCAGTATTTT	CATRQGADTQYF
-	16	-	TRBV7-2	TRBJ2-2	TGTGCCAGCAGCCCAATCCAGCGGTACGTCACCGGGGAGCTGTTTTTT	CASSPIQRYVTGELFF
TRBD1	13	-	TRBV20-1	TRBJ1-6	TGCAGTGCTAGACGTGACAGGGATTCACCCCTCCACTTT	CSARRDRDSPLHF
-	19	-	TRBV6-1	TRBJ1-5	TGTGCCAGCAGTGAAGCCGTGGGAGGTAGGGTTTATAGCAATCAGCCCCAGCATTTT	CASSEAVGGRVYSNQPQHF
-	15	-	TRBV20-1	TRBJ2-6	TGCAGTGCTAGACAGGGGACCTCTGGGGCCAACGTCCTGACTTTC	CSARQGTSGANVLTF
-	14	few	TRBV27	TRBJ2-5	TGTGCCAGCAGTCTCAATAGGGGGTGGGAGACCCAGTACTTC	CASSLNRGWETQYF
-	15	few	TRBV6-5	TRBJ1-1	TGTGCCAGCAGTTACTCTCGGAGGGCGGGCACTGAAGCTTTCTTT	CASSYSRRAGTEAFF
TRBD1	14	-	TRBV6-4	TRBJ2-5	TGTGCCAGCAGTGACCTCGGGACAGAAGAGACCCAGTACTTC	CASSDLGTEETQYF
TRBD2	15	-	TRBV15	TRBJ2-7	TGTGCCACCAGCAGAGATAACGGGAGGTTCCACGAGCAGTACTTC	CATSRDNGRFHEQYF